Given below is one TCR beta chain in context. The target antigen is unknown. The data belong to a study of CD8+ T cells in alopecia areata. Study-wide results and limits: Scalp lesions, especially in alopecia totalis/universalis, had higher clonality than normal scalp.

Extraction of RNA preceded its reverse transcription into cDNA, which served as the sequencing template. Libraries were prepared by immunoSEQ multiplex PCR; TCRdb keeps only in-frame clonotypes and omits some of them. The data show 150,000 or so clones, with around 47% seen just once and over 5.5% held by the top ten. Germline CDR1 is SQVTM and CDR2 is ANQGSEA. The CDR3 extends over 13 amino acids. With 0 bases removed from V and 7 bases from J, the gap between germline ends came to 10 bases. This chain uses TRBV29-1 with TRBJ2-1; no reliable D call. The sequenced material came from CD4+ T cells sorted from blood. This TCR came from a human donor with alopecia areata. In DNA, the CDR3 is TGCAGCGTTGAAGAAAGACTGGGAAATGAGCAGTTCTTC. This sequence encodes CSVEERLGNEQFF.